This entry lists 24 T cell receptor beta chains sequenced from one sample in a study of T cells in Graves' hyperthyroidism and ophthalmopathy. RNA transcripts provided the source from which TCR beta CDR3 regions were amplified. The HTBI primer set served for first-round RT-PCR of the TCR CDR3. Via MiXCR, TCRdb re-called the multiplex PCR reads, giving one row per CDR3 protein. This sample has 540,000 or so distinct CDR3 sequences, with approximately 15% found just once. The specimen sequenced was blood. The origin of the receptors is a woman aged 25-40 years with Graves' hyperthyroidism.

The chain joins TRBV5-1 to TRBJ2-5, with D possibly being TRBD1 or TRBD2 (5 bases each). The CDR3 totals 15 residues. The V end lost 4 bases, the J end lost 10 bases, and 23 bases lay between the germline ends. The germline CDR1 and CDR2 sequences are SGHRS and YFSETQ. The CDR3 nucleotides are TGCGCCAGCAGCCCCAAGGGGAGTGGGCTTGGGATCCAGTACTTC. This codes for CASSPKGSGLGIQYF.

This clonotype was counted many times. The CDR3 protein is CASRSGAVVGEQFF. As DNA, the CDR3 is TGTGCCAGCAGAAGCGGGGCCGTTGTGGGTGAGCAGTTCTTC. The V call is TRBV6-1, the J call TRBJ2-1; the match to TRBD2 covers 7 bases. The CDR3 contains 14 residues. The V and J ends lost 6 bases and 9 bases, in that order; junction bases with no gene match: 11. Germline V gives CDR1 MNHNS, CDR2 SASEGT.

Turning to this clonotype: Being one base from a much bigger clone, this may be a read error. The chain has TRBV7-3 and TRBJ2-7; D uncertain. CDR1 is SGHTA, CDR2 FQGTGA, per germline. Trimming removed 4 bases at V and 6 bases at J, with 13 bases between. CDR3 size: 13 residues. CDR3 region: CASSSNIGSEQYF. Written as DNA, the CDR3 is TGTGCCAGCAGCTCCAACATAGGAAGCGAGCAGTACTTC.

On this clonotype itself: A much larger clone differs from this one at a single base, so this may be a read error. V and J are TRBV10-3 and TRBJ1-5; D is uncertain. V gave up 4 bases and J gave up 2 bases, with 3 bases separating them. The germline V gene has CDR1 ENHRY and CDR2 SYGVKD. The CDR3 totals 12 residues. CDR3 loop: CAISAGNQPQHF. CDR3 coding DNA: TGTGCCATCAGTGCCGGCAATCAGCCCCAGCATTTT.

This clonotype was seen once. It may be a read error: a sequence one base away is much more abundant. The CDR3 bases are TGCAGTGCTGGCGACACGACGGGACAGGGAGTTAACTATGGCTACACCTTC. This sequence encodes CSAGDTTGQGVNYGYTF. V usage is TRBV20-1 and J usage is TRBJ1-2, with 9 bases lining up with TRBD1. After removal of 5 bases from V and 1 base from J, the junction contained 14 bases not matched to a gene. In germline, CDR1 is DFQATT, CDR2 SNEGSKA (reference sequence). CDR3 length equals 17 residues.

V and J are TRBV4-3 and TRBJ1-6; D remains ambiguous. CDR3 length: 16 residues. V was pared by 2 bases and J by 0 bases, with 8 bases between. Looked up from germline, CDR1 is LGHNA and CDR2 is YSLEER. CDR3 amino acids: CASSQLRSSYNSPLHF. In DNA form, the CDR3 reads TGCGCCAGCAGCCAACTCAGGAGCTCCTATAATTCACCCCTCCACTTT.

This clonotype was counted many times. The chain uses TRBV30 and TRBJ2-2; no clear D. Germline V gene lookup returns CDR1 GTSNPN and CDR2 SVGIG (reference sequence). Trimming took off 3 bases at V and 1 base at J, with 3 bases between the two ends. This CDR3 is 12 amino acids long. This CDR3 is CAWRGNTGELFF. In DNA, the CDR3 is TGTGCCTGGAGAGGGAACACCGGGGAGCTGTTTTTT. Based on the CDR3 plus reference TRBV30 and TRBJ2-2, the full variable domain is SQTIHQWPATLVQPVGSPLSLECTVEGTSNPNLYWYRQAAGRGLQLLFYSVGIGQISSEVPQNLSASRPQDRQFILSSKKLLLSDSGFYLCAWRGNTGELFFGEGSRLTVL.

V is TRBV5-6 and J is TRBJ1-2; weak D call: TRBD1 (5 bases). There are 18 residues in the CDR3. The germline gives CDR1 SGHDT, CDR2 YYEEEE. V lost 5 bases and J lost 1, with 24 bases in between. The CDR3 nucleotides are TGTGCCAGCAGTCCCGCGGGATGCACTGACAGCAGTAACTATGGCTACACCTTC. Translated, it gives CASSPAGCTDSSNYGYTF.

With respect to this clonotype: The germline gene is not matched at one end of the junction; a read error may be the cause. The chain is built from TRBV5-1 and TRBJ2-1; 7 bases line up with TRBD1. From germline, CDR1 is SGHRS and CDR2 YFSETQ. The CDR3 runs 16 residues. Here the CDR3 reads CASSLSGTARYDEQFF. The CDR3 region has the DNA TGCGCCAGCAGCTTGTCCGGGACAGCCCGCTACGATGAGCAGTTCTTC.

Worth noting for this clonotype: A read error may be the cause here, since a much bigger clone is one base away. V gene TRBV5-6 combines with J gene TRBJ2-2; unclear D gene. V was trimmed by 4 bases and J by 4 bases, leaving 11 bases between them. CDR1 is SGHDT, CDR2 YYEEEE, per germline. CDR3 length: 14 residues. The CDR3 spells CASSPDVGTGELFF. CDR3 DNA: TGTGCCAGCAGCCCAGACGTAGGCACCGGGGAGCTGTTTTTT.

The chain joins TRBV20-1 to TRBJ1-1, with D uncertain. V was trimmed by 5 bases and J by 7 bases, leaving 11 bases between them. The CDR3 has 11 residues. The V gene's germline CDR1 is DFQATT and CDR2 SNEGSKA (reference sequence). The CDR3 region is CSAESVDEAFF. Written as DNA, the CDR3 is TGCAGTGCTGAGTCAGTGGATGAAGCTTTCTTT.

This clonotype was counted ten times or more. The CDR3 nucleotides read TGTGCCAGCAGCTTGGTAGAAAACCTCTACAATGAGCAGTTCTTC. Protein: CASSLVENLYNEQFF. The rearrangement joins TRBV5-6 to TRBJ2-1, with unresolved D. The CDR3 contains 15 residues. In germline, CDR1 is SGHDT, CDR2 YYEEEE. The V end lost 0 bases, the J end lost 3 bases, and 10 bases lay between the germline ends.

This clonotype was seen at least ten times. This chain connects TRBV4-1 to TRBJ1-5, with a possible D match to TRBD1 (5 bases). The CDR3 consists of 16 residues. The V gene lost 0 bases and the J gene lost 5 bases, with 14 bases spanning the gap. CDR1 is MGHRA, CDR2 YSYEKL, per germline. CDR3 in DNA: TGCGCCAGCAGCCAAGAAGGATCAGGGCAATATCAGCCCCAGCATTTT. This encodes CASSQEGSGQYQPQHF.

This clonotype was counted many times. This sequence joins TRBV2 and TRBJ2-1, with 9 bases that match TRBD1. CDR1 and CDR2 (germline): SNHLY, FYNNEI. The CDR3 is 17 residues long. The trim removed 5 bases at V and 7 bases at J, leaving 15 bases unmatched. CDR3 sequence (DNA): TGTGCCAGCAGTTCCACAGGGGGCTTTGGTAATTATAATGAGCAGTTCTTC. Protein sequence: CASSSTGGFGNYNEQFF. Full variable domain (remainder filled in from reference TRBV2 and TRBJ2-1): EPEVTQTPSHQVTQMGQEVILRCVPISNHLYFYWYRQILGQKVEFLVSFYNNEISEKSEIFDDQFSVERPDGSNFTLKIRSTKLEDSAMYFCASSSTGGFGNYNEQFFGPGTRLTVL.

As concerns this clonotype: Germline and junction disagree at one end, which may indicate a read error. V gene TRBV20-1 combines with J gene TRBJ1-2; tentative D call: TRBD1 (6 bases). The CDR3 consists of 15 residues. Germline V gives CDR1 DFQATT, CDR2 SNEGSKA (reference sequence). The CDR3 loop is CSAPAGATINYGYAF. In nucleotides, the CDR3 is TGCAGTGCTCCGGCGGGGGCGACAATAAACTATGGCTACGCCTTC.

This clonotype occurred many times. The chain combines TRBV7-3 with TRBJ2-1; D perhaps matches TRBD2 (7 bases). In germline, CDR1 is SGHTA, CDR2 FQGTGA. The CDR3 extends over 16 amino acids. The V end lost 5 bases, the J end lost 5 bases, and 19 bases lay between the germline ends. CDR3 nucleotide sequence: TGTGCCAGCAGCCCCCAGGGGCAGGCGGGAGACAATGAGCAGTTCTTC. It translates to CASSPQGQAGDNEQFF.

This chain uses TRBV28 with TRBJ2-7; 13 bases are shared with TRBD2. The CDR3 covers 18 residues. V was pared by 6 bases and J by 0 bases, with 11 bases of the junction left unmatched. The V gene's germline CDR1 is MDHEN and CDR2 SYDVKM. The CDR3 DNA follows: TGTGCCAGCAGCACCCTAACTAGCGGGAGGGCTAGCTCCTACGAGCAGTACTTC. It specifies CASSTLTSGRASSYEQYF.

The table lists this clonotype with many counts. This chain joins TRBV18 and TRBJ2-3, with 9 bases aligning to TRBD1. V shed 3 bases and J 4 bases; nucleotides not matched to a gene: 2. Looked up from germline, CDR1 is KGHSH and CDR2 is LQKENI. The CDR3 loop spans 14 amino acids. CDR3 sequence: CASSPGQGADTQYF. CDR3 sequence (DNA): TGTGCCAGCTCACCGGGACAGGGAGCAGATACGCAGTATTTT. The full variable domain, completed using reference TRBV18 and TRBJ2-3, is NAGVMQNPRHLVRRRGQEARLRCSPMKGHSHVYWYRQLPEEGLKFMVYLQKENIIDESGMPKERFSAEFPKEGPSILRIQQVVRGDSAAYFCASSPGQGADTQYFGPGTRLTVL.

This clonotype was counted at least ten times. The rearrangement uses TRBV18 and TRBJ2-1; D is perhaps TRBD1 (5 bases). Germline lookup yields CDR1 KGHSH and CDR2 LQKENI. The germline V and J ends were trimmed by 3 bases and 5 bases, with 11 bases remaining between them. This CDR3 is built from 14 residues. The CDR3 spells CASSPGRLHNEQFF. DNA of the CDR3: TGTGCCAGCTCACCGGGGCGGCTGCACAATGAGCAGTTCTTC. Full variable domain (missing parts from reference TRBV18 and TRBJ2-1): NAGVMQNPRHLVRRRGQEARLRCSPMKGHSHVYWYRQLPEEGLKFMVYLQKENIIDESGMPKERFSAEFPKEGPSILRIQQVVRGDSAAYFCASSPGRLHNEQFFGPGTRLTVL.

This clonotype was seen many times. The CDR3 loop is CASRPGTSGAYEQYF. CDR3 coding DNA: TGTGCCAGCAGGCCAGGGACTAGCGGGGCCTACGAGCAGTACTTC. The chain recombines TRBV6-2 or TRBV6-3 with TRBJ2-7; 13 bases agree with TRBD2. Looked up from germline, CDR1 is MNHEY and CDR2 is SVGEGT. After removal of 6 bases from V and 2 bases from J, the junction contained 4 bases not matched to a gene. This CDR3 has 15 residues.

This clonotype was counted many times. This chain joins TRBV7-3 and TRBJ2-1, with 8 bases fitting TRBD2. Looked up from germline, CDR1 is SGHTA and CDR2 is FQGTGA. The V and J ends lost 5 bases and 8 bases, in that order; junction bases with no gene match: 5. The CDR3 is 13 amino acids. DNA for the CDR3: TGTGCCAGCAGCCCTGCGGGGGGTTATGAGCAGTTCTTC. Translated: CASSPAGGYEQFF. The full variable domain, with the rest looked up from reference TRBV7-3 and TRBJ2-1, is GAGVSQTPSNKVTEKGKYVELRCDPISGHTALYWYRQSLGQGPEFLIYFQGTGAADDSGLPNDRFFAVRPEGSVSTLKIQRTERGDSAVYLCASSPAGGYEQFFGPGTRLTVL.

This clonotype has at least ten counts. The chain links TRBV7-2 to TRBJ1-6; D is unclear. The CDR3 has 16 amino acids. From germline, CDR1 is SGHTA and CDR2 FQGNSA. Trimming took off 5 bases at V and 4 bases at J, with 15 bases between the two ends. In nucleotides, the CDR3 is TGTGCCAGCAGCCCTCCCGGGAACGCATATAATTCACCCCTCCACTTT. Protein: CASSPPGNAYNSPLHF.

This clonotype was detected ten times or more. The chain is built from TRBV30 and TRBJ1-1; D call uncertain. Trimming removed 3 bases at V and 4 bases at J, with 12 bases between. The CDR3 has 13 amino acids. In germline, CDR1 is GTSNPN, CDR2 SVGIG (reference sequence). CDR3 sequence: CAWRLYLGTEAFF. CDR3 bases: TGTGCCTGGAGGCTCTACCTTGGCACTGAAGCTTTCTTT.

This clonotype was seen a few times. The CDR3 sequence is CASSPTDLLAGVHEQYF. The CDR3 DNA is TGTGCCAGCAGCCCCACCGACTTACTAGCGGGAGTCCACGAGCAGTACTTC. The chain is built from TRBV11-2 and TRBJ2-7; 11 bases agree with TRBD2. V lost 5 bases, J lost 5 bases, and 14 bases stayed unmatched. This CDR3 comprises 17 residues. The germline CDR1 and CDR2 sequences are SGHAT and FQNNGV. Variable domain in full (rest from reference TRBV11-2 and TRBJ2-7): EAGVAQSPRYKIIEKRQSVAFWCNPISGHATLYWYQQILGQGPKLLIQFQNNGVVDDSQLPKDRFSAERLKGVDSTLKIQPAKLEDSAVYLCASSPTDLLAGVHEQYFGPGTRLTVT.